The rows below give T cell receptor beta chains drawn from one sample of a study of blood T cell repertoires in COVID-19. Measured with immunoSEQ multiplex PCR; TCRdb has only the in-frame clones, and not every one. Of 100,000 to 150,000 clones listed, roughly 88% were seen once; the top ten hold about 9.3%. Sequenced input: peripheral blood. These receptor sequences come from a man in his fifties with acute or convalescent COVID-19. CDR3s include the opening cysteine and the closing phenylalanine or tryptophan. D genes are given only for firm matches. Where a row states a size, it is once, few, many or the class of an expanded clone; other rows omit it.

>NA|TRBJ1-1|TRBD1|TRBV18
CASSQTGGTEAFF
TGTGCCAGCTCACAGACAGGGGGCACTGAAGCTTTCTTT
>NA|TRBJ1-4|NA|TRBV7-2
CASSFLPGTNEKLFF
TGTGCCAGCAGCTTCTTACCGGGGACTAATGAAAAACTGTTTTTT
>NA|TRBJ2-7|NA|TRBV5-1
CASRGQGSYDEQYF
TGCGCCAGCAGAGGGCAGGGGTCTTATGACGAGCAGTACTTC
>NA|TRBJ2-1|NA|TRBV6-6
CASSSDRYNEQFF
TGTGCCAGCAGTTCGGACAGATACAATGAGCAGTTCTTC
>NA|TRBJ1-1|NA|TRBV4-2
CASSQAYRQKNTEAFF
TGTGCCAGCAGCCAAGCCTACCGACAGAAGAACACTGAAGCTTTCTTT
>NA|TRBJ1-2|NA|TRBV6-1
CASSDLLTGYNYGYTF
TGTGCCAGCAGTGACTTACTCACAGGGTATAACTATGGCTACACCTTC
>few|TRBJ1-2|NA|TRBV5-4
CASSFSLQPRDGYTF
TGTGCCAGCAGCTTCTCCTTACAACCCAGGGATGGCTACACCTTC
>NA|TRBJ1-4|TRBD1|TRBV30
CAWSGDRVEGEKLFF
TGTGCCTGGAGTGGGGACAGGGTAGAAGGTGAAAAACTGTTTTTT
>few|TRBJ2-1|TRBD1|TRBV6-5
CASSFGTGSGEQFF
TGTGCCAGCAGTTTCGGGACAGGGTCGGGTGAGCAGTTCTTC
>NA|TRBJ2-7|TRBD1|TRBV27
CASSYRGSYEQYF
TGTGCCAGCAGTTACAGGGGGTCCTACGAGCAGTACTTC
>NA|TRBJ1-5|NA|TRBV28
CASSRGYGQPQHF
TGTGCCAGCAGTCGCGGCTATGGGCAGCCCCAGCATTTT
>NA|TRBJ1-5|NA|TRBV7-9
CASSRQGNQPQHF
TGTGCCAGCAGCCGGCAGGGGAATCAGCCCCAGCATTTT
>NA|TRBJ1-1|NA|TRBV7-2
CASSSANRYTEAFF
TGTGCCAGCAGCTCAGCCAACAGATACACTGAAGCTTTCTTT
>NA|TRBJ1-2|NA|TRBV9
CASSVDTGTYGYTF
TGTGCCAGCAGCGTAGATACAGGGACCTATGGCTACACCTTC
>NA|TRBJ1-5|NA|TRBV7-2
CASSSQGSSQPQHF
TGTGCCAGCAGCTCCCAGGGAAGTAGTCAGCCCCAGCATTTT
>NA|TRBJ2-6|NA|TRBV28
CASSRVYTGANVLTF
TGTGCCAGCAGCCGGGTCTACACTGGGGCCAACGTCCTGACTTTC
>NA|TRBJ1-2|NA|TRBV29-1
CSVPQGDMGFYGYTF
TGCAGCGTCCCGCAGGGCGACATGGGGTTTTATGGCTACACCTTC
>NA|TRBJ1-2|NA|TRBV28
CASSLEGINYGYTF
TGTGCCAGCAGTTTGGAGGGGATCAACTATGGCTACACCTTC
>once|TRBJ2-1|NA|TRBV19
CASSMFGINEQFF
TGTGCCAGTAGTATGTTTGGCATAAATGAGCAGTTCTTC
>NA|TRBJ2-1|NA|TRBV3-1/TRBV3-2
CASSPGNFEQFF
TGTGCCAGCAGCCCGGGAAACTTCGAGCAGTTCTTC
>NA|TRBJ1-6|NA|TRBV5-6
CASSFWQGASPLHF
TGTGCCAGCAGCTTTTGGCAAGGGGCTTCACCCCTCCACTTT
>NA|TRBJ2-7|NA|TRBV6-6
CASSYFTGPAYEQYF
TGTGCCAGCAGTTACTTCACAGGACCAGCCTACGAGCAGTACTTC
>NA|TRBJ1-2|NA|TRBV19
CARGEEPANYGYTF
TGTGCCAGGGGGGAGGAGCCAGCTAACTATGGCTACACCTTC
>NA|TRBJ2-3|NA|TRBV19
CASSPLRSVQPPDTQYF
TGTGCCAGTAGTCCATTGAGGAGCGTTCAACCCCCAGATACGCAGTATTTT
>NA|TRBJ2-3|TRBD2|TRBV27
CASKSFLRGVTDTQYF
TGTGCCAGCAAGTCGTTCCTGCGGGGGGTCACAGATACGCAGTATTTT
>NA|TRBJ2-1|TRBD2|TRBV7-2
CASSLEASGYNEQFF
TGTGCCAGCAGCTTAGAGGCTAGCGGCTACAATGAGCAGTTCTTC
>NA|TRBJ2-1|TRBD2|TRBV28
CASSLGLADNEQFF
TGTGCCAGCAGTTTAGGGCTAGCGGACAATGAGCAGTTCTTC
>once|TRBJ1-1|TRBD1|TRBV18
CASSRTQQGAWTEAFF
TGTGCCAGCTCACGAACTCAACAGGGGGCATGGACTGAAGCTTTCTTT
>NA|TRBJ1-1|NA|TRBV2
CATRVKRVEAFF
TGTGCCACCAGGGTTAAGAGGGTTGAAGCTTTCTTT
>NA|TRBJ2-1|NA|TRBV30
CAWSVRGYLYNEQFF
TGTGCCTGGAGTGTAAGGGGATATCTCTACAATGAGCAGTTCTTC
>few|TRBJ1-2|NA|TRBV2
CASRQMTGHYTF
TGTGCCAGCAGGCAGATGACAGGACATTACACCTTC
>once|TRBJ1-2|NA|TRBV28
CASSPLSKGYTF
TGTGCCAGCAGCCCTCTATCTAAAGGCTACACCTTC
>NA|TRBJ1-4|TRBD1|TRBV27
CASSSRTGGGEKLFF
TGTGCCAGCAGTTCACGGACAGGGGGGGGAGAAAAACTGTTTTTT
>NA|TRBJ1-2|NA|TRBV27
CASSLNQGWRYGYTF
TGTGCCAGCAGCCTAAATCAGGGGTGGAGATATGGCTACACCTTC
>NA|TRBJ2-1|NA|TRBV5-1
CASSLLDSNYNEQFF
TGCGCCAGCAGCCTGTTGGACAGTAACTACAATGAGCAGTTCTTC
>NA|TRBJ2-3|NA|TRBV29-1
CSVLLVSTDTQYF
TGCAGCGTTCTCCTAGTGAGCACAGATACGCAGTATTTT
>NA|TRBJ1-2|NA|TRBV9
CASARVTNYGYTF
TGTGCCTCAGCCAGGGTAACGAACTATGGCTACACCTTC
>NA|TRBJ1-3|NA|TRBV7-2
CASSQAGAGNTIYF
TGTGCCAGCAGCCAGGCGGGGGCCGGAAACACCATATATTTT
>NA|TRBJ2-7|TRBD2|TRBV5-1
CASSRLAGRSYEQYF
TGCGCCAGCAGCAGACTAGCGGGGCGGTCCTACGAGCAGTACTTC
>NA|TRBJ2-3|NA|TRBV5-1
CASSIGGDTDTQYF
TGCGCCAGCAGCATAGGGGGGGATACAGATACGCAGTATTTT
>NA|TRBJ2-1|TRBD2|TRBV7-2
CASSRGLAIYNEQFF
TGTGCCAGCAGCCGGGGACTAGCGATCTACAATGAGCAGTTCTTC
>NA|TRBJ1-2|NA|TRBV27
CASSPRTGWNGYTF
TGTGCCAGCAGTCCCCGTACGGGGTGGAATGGCTACACCTTC
>NA|TRBJ2-3|NA|TRBV4-2
CASSHPAADTQYF
TGTGCCAGCAGCCACCCAGCGGCAGATACGCAGTATTTT
>NA|TRBJ2-1|NA|TRBV7-2
CASSLAVGRYNEQFF
TGTGCCAGCAGCTTAGCCGTTGGGCGCTACAATGAGCAGTTCTTC
>few|TRBJ1-5|TRBD1|TRBV28
CASSQDRPSWPQHF
TGTGCCAGCAGCCAGGACAGGCCATCATGGCCCCAGCATTTT
>NA|TRBJ2-6|NA|TRBV5-4
CASSLGSELRGANVLTF
TGTGCCAGCAGCTTGGGCTCGGAACTGAGGGGGGCCAACGTCCTGACTTTC
>NA|TRBJ2-1|NA|TRBV2
CASSEEVGTYNEQFF
TGTGCCAGCAGTGAGGAGGTGGGAACCTACAATGAGCAGTTCTTC
>NA|TRBJ1-2|NA|TRBV15
CATTPDLNYGYTF
TGTGCCACCACCCCTGACTTAAACTATGGCTACACCTTC
>few|TRBJ1-5|NA|TRBV7-9
CASSLAAGVSNQPQHF
TGTGCCAGCAGCTTAGCTGCCGGAGTGAGCAATCAGCCCCAGCATTTT
>NA|TRBJ1-2|TRBD1|TRBV5-4
CASSVNRGYGYTF
TGTGCCAGCAGCGTTAACAGGGGCTATGGCTACACCTTC
>NA|TRBJ1-2|NA|TRBV6-2/TRBV6-3
CASSGDRGGYTF
TGTGCCAGCAGTGGCGATCGGGGAGGCTACACCTTC
>once|TRBJ1-4|NA|TRBV7-2
CASSSRRGTALEKLFF
TGTGCCAGCAGCTCCCGGCGAGGGACTGCCCTTGAAAAACTGTTTTTT
>NA|TRBJ2-1|NA|TRBV19
CASSTQGGSSSGALYNEQFF
TGTGCCAGTAGTACCCAAGGGGGCTCTAGTAGCGGGGCGCTGTACAATGAGCAGTTCTTC
>NA|TRBJ2-5|TRBD1|TRBV10-2
CASSESGQGKETQYF
TGCGCCAGCAGTGAGTCGGGACAGGGGAAAGAGACCCAGTACTTC
>NA|TRBJ1-5|TRBD1|TRBV7-8
CASRPGGGNQPQHF
TGTGCCAGCAGACCAGGGGGCGGCAATCAGCCCCAGCATTTT
>NA|TRBJ2-2|NA|TRBV2
CASTTVGGTGELFF
TGTGCCAGCACCACCGTCGGAGGCACCGGGGAGCTGTTTTTT
>NA|TRBJ2-3|TRBD2|TRBV10-1
CASSVTSGYTDTQYF
TGCGCCAGCAGTGTTACTAGCGGGTACACAGATACGCAGTATTTT
>once|TRBJ2-4|TRBD2|TRBV3-1/TRBV3-2
CASSQVGGGRNSKNIQYF
TGTGCCAGCAGCCAAGTTGGGGGGGGTAGGAATTCCAAAAACATTCAGTACTTC
>NA|TRBJ2-2|TRBD1|TRBV5-1
CASKPGTGITGELFF
TGCGCCAGCAAGCCCGGGACAGGGATAACCGGGGAGCTGTTTTTT